The 23 T cell receptor beta chains reported below all come from one sample, sequenced in a study of blood T cell repertoires in COVID-19. Sequenced by immunoSEQ multiplex PCR; TCRdb stores in-frame clones only, minus some. This table has about 320,000 clones, 90% appearing once. Sequenced: PBMCs or T cells enriched from blood (not recorded which). Source of these receptors: a woman in her 30s who had been exposed to COVID-19.

A remark on this clone: Other DNA sequences within the sample encode an identical CDR3. The V call is TRBV18, the J call TRBJ1-1; no clear D. Between the trimmed V and J ends, which lost 3 bases and 0 bases, there was a span of 8 bases. Germline CDR1 KGHSH, CDR2 LQKENI. This CDR3 is built from 14 residues. CDR3 sequence reads: CASSPQVMNTEAFF. CDR3 bases: TGTGCCAGCTCACCCCAGGTTATGAACACTGAAGCTTTCTTT.

The chain employs TRBV27 and TRBJ1-2; D is uncertain. V was shortened by 2 bases and J by 8 bases, with 24 bases between the two germline ends. CDR3 length equals 17 residues. CDR1 is MNHEY and CDR2 is SMNVEV in the germline V gene (reference sequence). CDR3 sequence: CASSLNGESVPARGYTF. In nucleotides, the CDR3 is TGTGCCAGCAGTTTAAACGGGGAAAGCGTACCTGCTAGGGGCTACACCTTC.

The chain links TRBV10-3 to TRBJ1-2, with 8 positions matching TRBD1. Trimming took 6 bases from V and 3 from J; bases not matched to a gene: 6. Germline CDR1 ENHRY, CDR2 SYGVKD. This CDR3 is 14 amino acids long. The CDR3 DNA reads as TGTGCCATCAGACTGACAGGGGACTACTATGGCTACACCTTC. Protein sequence: CAIRLTGDYYGYTF.

The chain recombines TRBV7-2 with TRBJ2-3; TRBD2 aligns across 11 bases. V trimming: 4 bases; J trimming: 4 bases; junction bases outside the gene matches: 10. The CDR3 consists of 17 residues. Germline loops: CDR1 SGHTA, CDR2 FQGNSA. CDR3 DNA: TGTGCCAGCAGCTCCCTGGGTAGCGGGGGGGTCCCAGATACGCAGTATTTT. Its protein product is CASSSLGSGGVPDTQYF.

The chain joins TRBV7-2 to TRBJ1-6; D is perhaps TRBD1 (6 bases). From germline, CDR1 is SGHTA and CDR2 FQGNSA. Trimming left V 1 base short and J 10 bases short, with 11 bases between. This CDR3 spans 14 amino acids. The CDR3 loop reads CASSLVPDRSPLHF. The CDR3 DNA sequence: TGTGCCAGCAGCTTAGTCCCGGACAGATCACCCCTCCACTTT.

This chain joins TRBV5-1 and TRBJ1-4, with D perhaps TRBD1 (6 bases). CDR3 length equals 13 residues. Trimming shortened V by 8 bases and J by 4 bases, and 12 bases separated the two germline ends. Germline V gene sequence: CDR1 SGHRS, CDR2 YFSETQ. As DNA, the CDR3 is TGCGCCAGTTCGGACAGCCTTAATGAAAAACTGTTTTTT. Translated: CASSDSLNEKLFF. The full variable domain, completed using reference TRBV5-1 and TRBJ1-4, is KAGVTQTPRYLIKTRGQQVTLSCSPISGHRSVSWYQQTPGQGLQFLFEYFSETQRNKGNFPGRFSGRQFSNSRSEMNVSTLELGDSALYLCASSDSLNEKLFFGSGTQLSVL.

This clone was observed once. The chain has TRBV11-2 and TRBJ1-2; TRBD1 matches 8 bases. Trimming removed 1 base from V and 8 bases from J; junction bases left unmatched: 3. Germline V lookup: CDR1 SGHAT, CDR2 FQNNGV. This CDR3 has 13 residues. The CDR3 here is CASSLVRDRGYTF. The CDR3 DNA sequence: TGTGCCAGCAGCTTAGTTCGGGACAGGGGCTACACCTTC.

The V and J genes are TRBV24-1 and TRBJ1-1; 8 nucleotides align to TRBD1. The J segment lost 11 bases and the V segment lost 4 bases, leaving 5 bases of the junction unmatched. The CDR3 is made up of 12 amino acids. The germline gives CDR1 KGHDR, CDR2 SFDVKD. CDR3 nucleotide sequence: TGTGCCACCAGTGACAGGACAGGGAGGGCTTTCTTT. It translates to CATSDRTGRAFF.

The CDR3 DNA reads as TGTGCCAGCATCTTCGGGACATTGAACACTGAAGCTTTCTTT. This translates into CASIFGTLNTEAFF. The chain joins TRBV6-5 to TRBJ1-1; D is perhaps TRBD1 (6 bases). The CDR3 consists of 14 residues. The V end was cut by 7 bases, the J end by 0 bases, with 12 bases between. CDR1 and CDR2 (germline): MNHEY, SVGAGI.

This rearrangement joins TRBV7-6 to TRBJ1-4; perhaps TRBD1 as D (6 bases). CDR1 and CDR2 (germline): SGHVS, FNYEAQ. The CDR3 extends over 16 amino acids. V was trimmed by 1 base and J by 7 bases, leaving 16 bases between them. CDR3 in DNA: TGTGCCAGCAGCTTAGAGGCTTGGGAAGGGGGTGAAAAACTGTTTTTT. Translating gives CASSLEAWEGGEKLFF.

By share, this clone ranks as medium-sized. The sample contains more than one DNA sequence encoding this CDR3. The gene calls are TRBV5-4 and TRBJ1-1; 9 bases map to TRBD1. V was clipped by 1 base and J by 2 bases; unmatched bases: 6. The CDR3 has 16 amino acids. Looked up from germline, CDR1 is SGHNT and CDR2 is YYREEE (reference sequence). CDR3 bases: TGTGCCAGCAGCTTGCCGGGACAGGGATTAAACACTGAAGCTTTCTTT. This sequence encodes CASSLPGQGLNTEAFF.

The chain joins TRBV5-5 to TRBJ2-7; D ambiguous. The germline gives CDR1 SGHKS, CDR2 YYEKEE (reference sequence). The germline V and J ends were trimmed by 1 base and 6 bases, with 8 bases remaining between them. There are 12 residues in the CDR3. The CDR3, as DNA: TGTGCCAGCAGCTTGATCGTGGCCGAGCAGTACTTC. This translates into CASSLIVAEQYF.

This clone was found a few times. This chain connects TRBV5-4 to TRBJ1-1; D gene ambiguous. Germline CDR1 reads SGHNT; CDR2 reads YYREEE (reference sequence). The CDR3 length is 15 residues. Trimming cost V 4 bases and J 1 base, with 14 bases left between them. This chain's CDR3 is CASSPMRAPNTEAFF. The CDR3, as DNA: TGTGCCAGCAGCCCCATGAGGGCGCCGAACACTGAAGCTTTCTTT.

The chain recombines TRBV29-1 with TRBJ1-2; tentative D call: TRBD1 (6 bases). The CDR3 extends over 13 amino acids. Trimming left V 6 bases short and J 2 bases short, with 13 bases between. Germline values: CDR1 SQVTM, CDR2 ANQGSEA. The CDR3 sequence: CSVLKQGNYGYTF. The CDR3 DNA reads TGCAGCGTCCTCAAGCAGGGGAACTATGGCTACACCTTC. Supplemented by reference TRBV29-1 and TRBJ1-2, the full variable domain reads SAVISQKPSRDICQRGTSLTIQCQVDSQVTMMFWYRQQPGQSLTLIATANQGSEATYESGFVIDKFPISRPNLTFSTLTVSNMSPEDSSIYLCSVLKQGNYGYTFGSGTRLTVV.

The chain combines TRBV30 with TRBJ2-2; 9 bases align to TRBD1. Germline trimming cut 4 bases from V and 3 bases from J; bases unmatched to any gene: 9. Germline V CDR1 and CDR2: GTSNPN, SVGIG (reference sequence). The CDR3 has 16 amino acids. The CDR3 DNA reads TGTGCCTGGAAAAGGGGGACAGGGTTTTACACCGGGGAGCTGTTTTTT. The encoded protein is CAWKRGTGFYTGELFF. Complete variable domain (other parts from reference TRBV30 and TRBJ2-2): SQTIHQWPATLVQPVGSPLSLECTVEGTSNPNLYWYRQAAGRGLQLLFYSVGIGQISSEVPQNLSASRPQDRQFILSSKKLLLSDSGFYLCAWKRGTGFYTGELFFGEGSRLTVL.

This rearrangement joins TRBV6-5 to TRBJ1-1; TRBD1 agrees at 8 bases. J gave up 11 bases and V 4 bases, and 15 bases lay outside the gene matches. This CDR3 contains 15 residues. CDR1 and CDR2 from the germline V gene are MNHEY and SVGAGI. The CDR3 coding sequence is TGTGCCAGCAGTTTATGGCCAGGGGGCCATATACGGGCTTTCTTT. Residues: CASSLWPGGHIRAFF.

V usage is TRBV3-1 (or the pseudogene TRBV3-2) and J usage is TRBJ1-2; D not certain. The CDR3 covers 11 residues. V dropped 5 bases and J dropped 7 bases, with 8 bases sitting between them. Germline V gene data show CDR1 as LGHDT and CDR2 as YNNKEL (reference sequence). The CDR3 reads CASSGWPGYTF. The CDR3 DNA reads as TGTGCCAGCAGCGGTTGGCCTGGCTACACCTTC.

The J gene is TRBJ1-6, the V gene TRBV15; 7 nucleotides align to TRBD1. The CDR3 is 15 amino acids. Losses at the gene ends were 0 bases for V and 7 bases for J; bases not matched to a gene: 3. Germline V gene sequence: CDR1 LNHNV, CDR2 YYDKDF (reference sequence). The CDR3 coding sequence is TGTGCCACCAGCAGAGAGAGGGGGCCGAATTCACCCCTCCACTTT. Encoded protein: CATSRERGPNSPLHF.

The chain recombines TRBV28 with TRBJ1-2; 7 nucleotides match TRBD1. The germline V gene has CDR1 MDHEN and CDR2 SYDVKM. V trimming: 4 bases; J trimming: 7 bases; junction bases outside the gene matches: 3. The CDR3 covers 12 residues. CDR3 DNA sequence: TGTGCCAGCAGTTCTCAGGGGGGTGGCTACACCTTC. The encoded protein is CASSSQGGGYTF.

This sequence joins TRBV5-6 and TRBJ1-2; D remains unclear. Trimming took off 3 bases at V and 4 bases at J, with 13 bases between the two ends. Looked up from germline, CDR1 is SGHDT and CDR2 is YYEEEE. This CDR3 contains 14 residues. CDR3 coding DNA: TGTGCCAGCAGCTCGCTGACGGGAGCCTATGGCTACACCTTC. Translated: CASSSLTGAYGYTF.

J is TRBJ2-5 and V is TRBV18; D perhaps matches TRBD2 (5 bases). V was pared by 5 bases and J by 1 base, with 14 bases between. Per germline, CDR1 KGHSH and CDR2 LQKENI. The length of the CDR3 is 15 residues. The CDR3: CASSRHPGSQETQYF. In nucleotides, the CDR3 is TGTGCCAGCTCAAGACACCCGGGGAGCCAAGAGACCCAGTACTTC.

J is TRBJ2-4 and V is TRBV6-2 or TRBV6-3, with a tentative D call TRBD1 (6 bases). Trimming shortened V by 5 bases and J by 7 bases, and 18 bases separated the two germline ends. The V gene's germline CDR1 is MNHEY and CDR2 SVGEGT. This CDR3 comprises 15 residues. CDR3 amino acids: CASSPRWAGENIQYF. The CDR3 DNA follows: TGTGCCAGCAGTCCGCGGTGGGCAGGGGAGAACATTCAGTACTTC.

The table lists this clone with a count of one. The gene calls are TRBV27 and TRBJ2-3; D perhaps matches TRBD1 (5 bases). The germline gives CDR1 MNHEY, CDR2 SMNVEV (reference sequence). V was pared by 9 bases and J by 0 bases, with 7 bases between. CDR3 length: 12 residues. The CDR3 DNA is TGTGCCAGGGACATCAGCACAGATACGCAGTATTTT. Translated, it gives CARDISTDTQYF.